A selection of T cell receptor beta chains follows, all from one sample in a study of OX40 agonist ivuxolimab in advanced cancers. Only in-frame clones appear in the TCRdb table, and some are missing; sequencing was by immunoSEQ multiplex PCR. The sample shows about 80,000 clones, 80% to 90% of them seen only once. The material was CD4+ or CD8+ T cells sorted from blood, obtained in a trial of the OX40 agonist ivuxolimab. These receptors all stem from an adult with an advanced solid tumor such as melanoma, head and neck, liver or kidney cancer. CDR3s include the opening cysteine and the closing phenylalanine or tryptophan. The D gene is left open where the match is weak.

V gene: TRBV2; J gene: TRBJ1-4; D gene: -; CDR3 DNA: TGTGCCAGCAGGTTCCGAAATTGGAATGAAAAACTGTTTTTT; CDR3 protein: CASRFRNWNEKLFF
V gene: TRBV28; J gene: TRBJ1-5; D gene: -; CDR3 DNA: TGTGCCAGCACAGACGCTTCGACTAGCAATCAGCCCCAGCATTTT; CDR3 protein: CASTDASTSNQPQHF
V gene: TRBV5-4; J gene: TRBJ2-2; D gene: -; CDR3 DNA: TGTGCCAGCAGCTCCGGGACTTGGGAAACCGGGGAGCTGTTTTTT; CDR3 protein: CASSSGTWETGELFF
V gene: TRBV18; J gene: TRBJ1-3; D gene: -; CDR3 DNA: TGTGCCAGCTCACCATTCCCCCACGGGCTGGGGGGAAACACCATATATTTT; CDR3 protein: CASSPFPHGLGGNTIYF
V gene: TRBV28; J gene: TRBJ1-5; D gene: -; CDR3 DNA: TGTGCCAGCAGTTTAGGGGGGCGAAGTAGCAATCAGCCCCAGCATTTT; CDR3 protein: CASSLGGRSSNQPQHF
V gene: TRBV7-8; J gene: TRBJ2-1; D gene: -; CDR3 DNA: TGTGCCAGCAGCCCCTGGAGGGCAGCGTACAATGAGCAGTTCTTC; CDR3 protein: CASSPWRAAYNEQFF
V gene: TRBV7-6; J gene: TRBJ2-7; D gene: -; CDR3 DNA: TGTGCCAGCAGCCCCATACGGGGCAGAGACTACGAGCAGTACTTC; CDR3 protein: CASSPIRGRDYEQYF
V gene: TRBV29-1; J gene: TRBJ2-7; D gene: TRBD1; CDR3 DNA: TGCAGCGTCCTGGGGACAGGGGGCTACGAGCAGTACTTC; CDR3 protein: CSVLGTGGYEQYF
V gene: TRBV2; J gene: TRBJ2-1; D gene: -; CDR3 DNA: TGTGCCAGCAGGGACAGAACGAGCTACAATGAGCAGTTCTTC; CDR3 protein: CASRDRTSYNEQFF
V gene: TRBV5-1; J gene: TRBJ2-1; D gene: -; CDR3 DNA: TGCGCCAGCAGCTTGGTTACCGGGAGAGGCATTAATGAGCAGTTCTTC; CDR3 protein: CASSLVTGRGINEQFF
V gene: TRBV11-2; J gene: TRBJ2-1; D gene: TRBD2; CDR3 DNA: TGTGCCAGCAGCAACCGCCGGGACTACTACAATGAGCAGTTCTTC; CDR3 protein: CASSNRRDYYNEQFF
V gene: TRBV5-8; J gene: TRBJ2-3; D gene: -; CDR3 DNA: TGTGCCAGCAGCGACTCACCCTTCGGTCCTAGCACAGATACGCAGTATTTT; CDR3 protein: CASSDSPFGPSTDTQYF
V gene: TRBV5-5; J gene: TRBJ1-2; D gene: -; CDR3 DNA: TGTGCCAGCAGCTTGGCTAACTATGGCTACACCTTC; CDR3 protein: CASSLANYGYTF
V gene: TRBV19; J gene: TRBJ2-2; D gene: -; CDR3 DNA: TGTGCCAGTAGAACTAGAGGCACCGGGGAGCTGTTTTTT; CDR3 protein: CASRTRGTGELFF
V gene: TRBV18; J gene: TRBJ2-5; D gene: -; CDR3 DNA: TGTGCCAGCTCACCCAACAACCGACTAGTCCAAGAGACCCAGTACTTC; CDR3 protein: CASSPNNRLVQETQYF
V gene: TRBV19; J gene: TRBJ2-3; D gene: TRBD1; CDR3 DNA: TGTGCCAGTAGCCCTACACAGGGGGCGCCTACGCAGTATTTT; CDR3 protein: CASSPTQGAPTQYF
V gene: TRBV4-2; J gene: TRBJ2-2; D gene: -; CDR3 DNA: TGTGCCAGCAGCCAAGGAAAAGGAGGGGGCCCTGGCACCGGGGAGCTGTTTTTT; CDR3 protein: CASSQGKGGGPGTGELFF
V gene: TRBV6-5; J gene: TRBJ2-7; D gene: TRBD1; CDR3 DNA: TGTGCCAGCAGTTACGGGACAGGGGGACCCTACGAGCAGTACTTC; CDR3 protein: CASSYGTGGPYEQYF
V gene: TRBV6-1; J gene: TRBJ1-6; D gene: -; CDR3 DNA: TGTGCCAGCAGTGAACCCGGGACTGCCTATTCACCCCTCCACTTT; CDR3 protein: CASSEPGTAYSPLHF
V gene: TRBV5-1; J gene: TRBJ2-2; D gene: -; CDR3 DNA: TGCGCCAGCAGCTTGGAACAGGGTACGACCGGGGAGCTGTTTTTT; CDR3 protein: CASSLEQGTTGELFF